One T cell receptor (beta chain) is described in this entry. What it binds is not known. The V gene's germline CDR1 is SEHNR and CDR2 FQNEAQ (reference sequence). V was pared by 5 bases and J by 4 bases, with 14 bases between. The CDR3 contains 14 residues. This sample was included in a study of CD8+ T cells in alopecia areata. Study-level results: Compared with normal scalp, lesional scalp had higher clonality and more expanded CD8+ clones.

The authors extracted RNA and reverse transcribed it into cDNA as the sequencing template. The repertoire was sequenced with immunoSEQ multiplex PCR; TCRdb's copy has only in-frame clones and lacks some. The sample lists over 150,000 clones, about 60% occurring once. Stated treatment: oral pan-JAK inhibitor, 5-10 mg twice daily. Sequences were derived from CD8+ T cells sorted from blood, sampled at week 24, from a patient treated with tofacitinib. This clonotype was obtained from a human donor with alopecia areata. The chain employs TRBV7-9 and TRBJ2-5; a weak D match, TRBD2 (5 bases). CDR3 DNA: TGTGCCAGCAGCCCGGGATCTAACCCAGAGACCCAGTACTTC. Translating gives CASSPGSNPETQYF. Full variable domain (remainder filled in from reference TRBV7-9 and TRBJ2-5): DTGVSQNPRHKITKRGQNVTFRCDPISEHNRLYWYRQTLGQGPEFLTYFQNEAQLEKSRLLSDRFSAERPKGSFSTLEIQRTEQGDSAMYLCASSPGSNPETQYFGPGTRLLVL.